These T cell receptor beta chains were read from a single sample in a study of T cells in tuberculosis. Data came from immunoSEQ multiplex PCR; TCRdb stores just in-frame clones and leaves some out. The sample carries tens of thousands of clones, approximately 90% recorded once. The sequenced sample consisted of CD1b-GMM tetramer-negative cells sorted from PBMCs. The receptors originated from an adult woman with latent tuberculosis. The CDR3 runs from the conserved cysteine through the conserved F or W. Fields, in order: clone size, V gene, J gene, D gene, CDR3 protein, CDR3 DNA. D genes are given only for firm matches. For some rows the clone size is stated as once, few or many, or as a class when expanded; others skip it.

clone size: once; V gene: TRBV2; J gene: TRBJ1-5; D gene: TRBD1; CDR3 protein: CASRISGTGNQPQHF; CDR3 DNA: TGTGCCAGCAGAATATCCGGGACAGGGAATCAGCCCCAGCATTTT
clone size: -; V gene: TRBV5-1; J gene: TRBJ2-2; D gene: -; CDR3 protein: CASSLAGGDGELFF; CDR3 DNA: TGCGCCAGCAGCTTGGCGGGCGGGGACGGGGAGCTGTTTTTT
clone size: -; V gene: TRBV10-3; J gene: TRBJ1-2; D gene: -; CDR3 protein: CAISEVSVPLYGYTF; CDR3 DNA: TGTGCCATCAGTGAGGTATCGGTCCCCCTCTATGGCTACACCTTC
clone size: -; V gene: TRBV10-2; J gene: TRBJ1-3; D gene: -; CDR3 protein: CASSPSSGNTIYF; CDR3 DNA: TGCGCCAGCAGTCCTTCGTCTGGAAACACCATATATTTT
clone size: -; V gene: TRBV5-6; J gene: TRBJ2-5; D gene: -; CDR3 protein: CASSLGKGQGKTQYF; CDR3 DNA: TGTGCCAGCAGCTTGGGGAAGGGGCAGGGGAAGACCCAGTACTTC
clone size: -; V gene: TRBV5-3; J gene: TRBJ2-7; D gene: -; CDR3 protein: CARSLEITGLFYEQYF; CDR3 DNA: TGTGCCAGAAGCTTGGAAATAACAGGGTTGTTCTACGAGCAGTACTTC
clone size: -; V gene: TRBV5-1; J gene: TRBJ1-1; D gene: -; CDR3 protein: CASSLEPGVWTEAFF; CDR3 DNA: TGCGCCAGCAGCCTAGAACCGGGGGTGTGGACTGAAGCTTTCTTT
clone size: -; V gene: TRBV6-1; J gene: TRBJ1-1; D gene: -; CDR3 protein: CASSAWNGDTEAFF; CDR3 DNA: TGTGCCAGCAGTGCTTGGAACGGGGACACTGAAGCTTTCTTT
clone size: -; V gene: TRBV6-6; J gene: TRBJ1-2; D gene: -; CDR3 protein: CASSSPGDYYGYTF; CDR3 DNA: TGTGCCAGCAGTTCGCCAGGGGATTACTATGGCTACACCTTC
clone size: -; V gene: TRBV6-1; J gene: TRBJ2-1; D gene: TRBD2; CDR3 protein: CASSLRGDAYNEQFF; CDR3 DNA: TGTGCCAGCAGCCTGCGGGGGGACGCCTACAATGAGCAGTTCTTC
clone size: -; V gene: TRBV30; J gene: TRBJ2-1; D gene: -; CDR3 protein: CAWSVRGIEQFF; CDR3 DNA: TGTGCCTGGAGTGTAAGGGGCATTGAGCAGTTCTTC
clone size: -; V gene: TRBV2; J gene: TRBJ2-7; D gene: TRBD2; CDR3 protein: CASSDTIAGRNYEQYF; CDR3 DNA: TGTGCCAGCAGTGACACCATAGCGGGGAGGAACTACGAGCAGTACTTC
clone size: -; V gene: TRBV10-3; J gene: TRBJ1-1; D gene: -; CDR3 protein: CAISEGGAGNTEAFF; CDR3 DNA: TGTGCCATCAGTGAAGGGGGGGCAGGGAACACTGAAGCTTTCTTT
clone size: -; V gene: TRBV7-9; J gene: TRBJ2-5; D gene: TRBD2; CDR3 protein: CASSFGLAGRSDQETQYF; CDR3 DNA: TGTGCCAGCAGCTTTGGACTAGCGGGGCGCTCTGACCAAGAGACCCAGTACTTC
clone size: -; V gene: TRBV7-7; J gene: TRBJ2-5; D gene: -; CDR3 protein: CASSLQGLQETQYF; CDR3 DNA: TGTGCTAGCAGCTTGCAGGGCCTCCAAGAGACCCAGTACTTC
clone size: -; V gene: TRBV9; J gene: TRBJ1-6; D gene: TRBD1; CDR3 protein: CASSRQGRDSPLHF; CDR3 DNA: TGTGCCAGCAGCCGACAGGGACGAGATTCACCCCTCCACTTT
clone size: -; V gene: TRBV27; J gene: TRBJ2-5; D gene: TRBD2; CDR3 protein: CASSLKRGYPGETQYF; CDR3 DNA: TGTGCCAGCAGTTTAAAGCGGGGGTATCCTGGGGAGACCCAGTACTTC
clone size: -; V gene: TRBV7-9; J gene: TRBJ2-1; D gene: TRBD1; CDR3 protein: CASSLGSGTGSNEQFF; CDR3 DNA: TGTGCCAGCAGCTTAGGTTCGGGGACAGGGTCGAATGAGCAGTTCTTC